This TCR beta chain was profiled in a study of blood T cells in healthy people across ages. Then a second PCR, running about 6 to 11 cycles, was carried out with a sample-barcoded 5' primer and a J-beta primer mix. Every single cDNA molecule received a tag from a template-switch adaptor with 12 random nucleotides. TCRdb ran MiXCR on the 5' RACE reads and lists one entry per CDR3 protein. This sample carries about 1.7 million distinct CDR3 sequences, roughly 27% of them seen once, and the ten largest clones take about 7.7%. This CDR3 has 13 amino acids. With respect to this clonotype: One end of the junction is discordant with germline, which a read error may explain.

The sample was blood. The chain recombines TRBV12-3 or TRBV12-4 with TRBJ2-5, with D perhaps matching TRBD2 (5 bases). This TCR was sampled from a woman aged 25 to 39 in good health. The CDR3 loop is CASRLGSRETQYF. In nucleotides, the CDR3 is TGTGCCAGCAGGCTAGGGTCGAGGGAGACCCAGTACTTT.